These T cell receptor beta chains were read from a single sample in a study of memory CD4+ T cells and cytomegalovirus serostatus. Data came from immunoSEQ multiplex PCR; TCRdb stores just in-frame clones and leaves some out. The sample lists tens of thousands of clones, about three quarters occurring once. Specimen: memory CD4+ T cells from blood. Receptors originate from an adult in good health and CMV-seronegative. Both conserved end residues are part of each CDR3. D genes are given only for firm matches. Size is stated for part of the rows, as once, few or many counts, or as a class when the clone is expanded.

v_gene: TRBV9; abundance: few; d_gene: NA; j_gene: TRBJ1-1; CDR3nt: TGTGCCAGCAGCGTAGTGGACAGGAACACTGAAGCTTTCTTT; CDR3aa: CASSVVDRNTEAFF
v_gene: TRBV11-2; abundance: few; d_gene: NA; j_gene: TRBJ1-5; CDR3nt: TGTGCCAGCAGCTTAATAGGGACATCTGATCAGCCCCAGCATTTT; CDR3aa: CASSLIGTSDQPQHF
v_gene: TRBV7-8; abundance: NA; d_gene: NA; j_gene: TRBJ1-5; CDR3nt: TGTGCCAGCAGCCAATCGCAGCCGGGTAATCAGCCCCAGCATTTT; CDR3aa: CASSQSQPGNQPQHF
v_gene: TRBV5-1; abundance: NA; d_gene: TRBD2; j_gene: TRBJ2-5; CDR3nt: TGCGCCAGCAGCCTGGAGGCGGGAGCGGGAAACCAAGAGACCCAGTACTTC; CDR3aa: CASSLEAGAGNQETQYF
v_gene: TRBV18; abundance: NA; d_gene: NA; j_gene: TRBJ1-4; CDR3nt: TGTGCCAGCTCACCACGTGGTGGTGGGTCTAATGAAAAACTGTTTTTT; CDR3aa: CASSPRGGGSNEKLFF
v_gene: TRBV7-2; abundance: NA; d_gene: TRBD1; j_gene: TRBJ1-1; CDR3nt: TGTGCCAGCAGTCTAAGCCGAGGGGGCATTATGAACACTGAAGCTTTCTTT; CDR3aa: CASSLSRGGIMNTEAFF
v_gene: TRBV7-9; abundance: NA; d_gene: NA; j_gene: TRBJ2-2; CDR3nt: TGTGCCAGCAGCGCTAGATCAGGGGCCGGGGAGCTGTTTTTT; CDR3aa: CASSARSGAGELFF
v_gene: TRBV11-3; abundance: NA; d_gene: NA; j_gene: TRBJ1-1; CDR3nt: TGTGCCAGCACCCTAATGGGAATGAACACTGAAGCTTTCTTT; CDR3aa: CASTLMGMNTEAFF
v_gene: TRBV14; abundance: NA; d_gene: TRBD1; j_gene: TRBJ2-7; CDR3nt: TGTGCCAGCAGCCAATTTGAGACAGGGAAGATTGTGGCGGAATTAAGCTCCTACGAGCAGTACTTC; CDR3aa: CASSQFETGKIVAELSSYEQYF
v_gene: TRBV6-1; abundance: once; d_gene: TRBD1; j_gene: TRBJ2-7; CDR3nt: TGTGCCAGCAGTACCCGGACAGGTACCTACGAGCAGTACTTC; CDR3aa: CASSTRTGTYEQYF
v_gene: TRBV7-9; abundance: NA; d_gene: NA; j_gene: TRBJ1-4; CDR3nt: TGTGCCAGCAGCTTACACAGCTCTAATGAAAAACTGTTTTTT; CDR3aa: CASSLHSSNEKLFF
v_gene: TRBV4-3; abundance: NA; d_gene: NA; j_gene: TRBJ1-5; CDR3nt: TGCGCCAGCAGCCAAGACAGGGGACGTCAGCCCCAGCATTTT; CDR3aa: CASSQDRGRQPQHF
v_gene: TRBV2; abundance: NA; d_gene: TRBD2; j_gene: TRBJ2-7; CDR3nt: TGTGCCAGCAGTGAAGAGGGGACTAGCATCTACGAGCAGTACTTC; CDR3aa: CASSEEGTSIYEQYF